This is a list of T cell receptor beta chains from one sample in a study of memory CD4+ T cells and cytomegalovirus serostatus. Sequenced by immunoSEQ multiplex PCR; TCRdb stores in-frame clones only, minus some. The table records around 41,000 clones, 76% of them present only once. Material: memory CD4+ T cells from blood. Receptor source: an adult in good health and CMV-seronegative. Each CDR3 is given with its conserved first and last residue. D genes are given only for firm matches. Clone sizes are given selectively: once, few, many, or a class where the clone is expanded.

J: TRBJ1-6
size: -
V: TRBV30
D: TRBD1
CDR3: CAWSRGPGQGNSPLHF
DNA: TGTGCCTGGAGTAGGGGCCCGGGACAGGGCAATTCACCCCTCCACTTT

J: TRBJ1-5
size: -
V: TRBV6-6
D: -
CDR3: CASSYGSNQPQHF
DNA: TGTGCCAGCAGTTATGGTTCCAATCAGCCCCAGCATTTT

J: TRBJ2-3
size: -
V: TRBV2
D: -
CDR3: CASRGEGDTQYF
DNA: TGTGCCAGCAGAGGAGAGGGAGATACGCAGTATTTT

J: TRBJ2-7
size: -
V: TRBV28
D: -
CDR3: CASTYPGSYEQYF
DNA: TGTGCCAGCACCTACCCAGGGAGCTACGAGCAGTACTTC

J: TRBJ1-2
size: -
V: TRBV28
D: -
CDR3: CASSLTAYEGYTF
DNA: TGTGCCAGCAGCCTGACAGCCTACGAGGGCTACACCTTC

J: TRBJ1-1
size: few
V: TRBV10-1
D: -
CDR3: CASRDSTGTEAFF
DNA: TGCGCCAGTAGAGACAGCACGGGCACTGAAGCTTTCTTT

J: TRBJ1-1
size: -
V: TRBV6-5
D: -
CDR3: CASRTWGNMNTEAFF
DNA: TGTGCCAGCAGGACCTGGGGGAATATGAACACTGAAGCTTTCTTT

J: TRBJ2-1
size: -
V: TRBV4-2
D: TRBD1
CDR3: CASSQAGTGRNNEQFF
DNA: TGTGCCAGCAGCCAGGCCGGGACAGGGAGAAACAATGAGCAGTTCTTC

J: TRBJ2-7
size: -
V: TRBV5-4
D: TRBD1
CDR3: CASSLGTGGSYEQYF
DNA: TGTGCCAGCAGCTTGGGGACAGGGGGATCCTACGAGCAGTACTTC

J: TRBJ2-1
size: -
V: TRBV18
D: -
CDR3: CASSARTGDDEQFF
DNA: TGTGCCAGCTCCGCCAGGACCGGGGACGATGAGCAGTTCTTC

J: TRBJ1-1
size: -
V: TRBV7-2
D: -
CDR3: CASSLGVQGTEAFF
DNA: TGTGCCAGCAGCTTAGGGGTCCAGGGCACTGAAGCTTTCTTT

J: TRBJ2-2
size: -
V: TRBV9
D: TRBD2
CDR3: CASSVAGLANTGELFF
DNA: TGTGCCAGCAGCGTAGCTGGACTAGCGAACACCGGGGAGCTGTTTTTT

J: TRBJ2-7
size: -
V: TRBV19
D: TRBD1
CDR3: CASSIQDREYEQYF
DNA: TGTGCCAGTAGTATCCAGGACAGGGAATACGAGCAGTACTTC

J: TRBJ2-1
size: -
V: TRBV19
D: TRBD2
CDR3: CASMGSSGRLYNEQFF
DNA: TGTGCCAGTATGGGTTCTAGCGGGAGACTGTACAATGAGCAGTTCTTC

J: TRBJ2-3
size: -
V: TRBV7-9
D: TRBD1
CDR3: CASSPTGGRTDTQYF
DNA: TGTGCCAGCAGCCCGACAGGGGGCAGGACAGATACGCAGTATTTT

J: TRBJ2-7
size: -
V: TRBV19
D: TRBD2
CDR3: CASSTLADAYEQYF
DNA: TGTGCCAGTAGTACTCTAGCGGACGCCTACGAGCAGTACTTC

J: TRBJ2-7
size: -
V: TRBV28
D: TRBD1
CDR3: CASSPPTGFLYEQYF
DNA: TGTGCCAGCAGTCCCCCGACAGGGTTTCTCTACGAGCAGTACTTC

J: TRBJ2-1
size: medium-sized
V: TRBV11-2
D: TRBD2
CDR3: CASSRGLAGDEQFF
DNA: TGTGCCAGCAGCAGAGGACTAGCGGGTGATGAGCAGTTCTTC

J: TRBJ2-1
size: -
V: TRBV18
D: TRBD1
CDR3: CASSQLQGGSYNEQFF
DNA: TGTGCCAGCTCACAACTACAGGGGGGCTCCTACAATGAGCAGTTCTTC

J: TRBJ1-1
size: -
V: TRBV5-5
D: -
CDR3: CASSLVSNTEAFF
DNA: TGTGCCAGCAGCTTGGTGTCGAACACTGAAGCTTTCTTT

J: TRBJ1-1
size: -
V: TRBV7-8
D: -
CDR3: CASSQITGGRRKLNTEAFF
DNA: TGTGCCAGCAGCCAGATTACAGGTGGGAGGAGAAAGCTGAACACTGAAGCTTTCTTT

J: TRBJ2-1
size: -
V: TRBV2
D: TRBD2
CDR3: CASSRLAGAGNEQFF
DNA: TGTGCCAGCAGTCGCCTAGCGGGAGCAGGCAATGAGCAGTTCTTC

J: TRBJ2-7
size: -
V: TRBV7-2
D: TRBD2
CDR3: CASSRSGRGTYEQYF
DNA: TGTGCCAGCAGCCGAAGCGGGAGGGGAACCTACGAGCAGTACTTC

J: TRBJ2-2
size: few
V: TRBV2
D: -
CDR3: CASSDVGARGTGELFF
DNA: TGTGCCAGCAGTGATGTGGGGGCGCGGGGCACCGGGGAGCTGTTTTTT

J: TRBJ2-3
size: -
V: TRBV5-6
D: -
CDR3: CASSLGLVTDTQYF
DNA: TGTGCCAGCAGCTTGGGGTTGGTAACAGATACGCAGTATTTT

J: TRBJ1-1
size: once
V: TRBV4-3
D: -
CDR3: CASSQDGFGSRAFF
DNA: TGCGCCAGCAGCCAAGATGGTTTCGGATCGCGGGCTTTCTTT

J: TRBJ2-2
size: -
V: TRBV7-9
D: -
CDR3: CASSLDASGSGELFF
DNA: TGTGCCAGCAGCTTAGACGCTTCGGGGAGCGGGGAGCTGTTTTTT

J: TRBJ1-5
size: -
V: TRBV7-8
D: -
CDR3: CASSLTRIRGGFTSQPQHF
DNA: TGTGCCAGCAGCTTAACACGGATCCGCGGGGGTTTCACGAGTCAGCCCCAGCATTTT

J: TRBJ1-1
size: medium-sized
V: TRBV5-1
D: -
CDR3: CASSPSVGRTEAFF
DNA: TGCGCCAGCAGCCCCAGTGTAGGAAGGACTGAAGCTTTCTTT